One sample yielded the 12 T cell receptor beta chains listed below, sequenced in a study of OX40 agonist ivuxolimab in advanced cancers. TCRdb's table, derived via immunoSEQ multiplex PCR, lists solely in-frame clones and lacks some. Among about 19,000 clones, 73% were seen once, and the ten largest hold roughly a third. The material was CD4+ or CD8+ T cells sorted from blood, obtained in a trial of the OX40 agonist ivuxolimab. These receptor sequences come from an adult with an advanced solid tumor such as melanoma, head and neck, liver or kidney cancer.

This chain joins TRBV6-5 and TRBJ2-3; no firm D call. Germline assignment: CDR1 MNHEY and CDR2 SVGAGI. Trimming pared 5 bases from V and 2 bases from J, leaving 8 bases between. CDR3 length: 13 residues. The CDR3, as DNA: TGTGCCAGCAGTGCCGACATCACAGATACGCAGTATTTT. It specifies CASSADITDTQYF.

The V and J genes are TRBV12-5 and TRBJ1-2; no clear D gene. Trimming took off 1 base at V and 4 bases at J, with 7 bases between the two ends. This CDR3 is 13 amino acids long. Germline V gene data show CDR1 as LGHNT and CDR2 as FRNRAP. The CDR3 is CASGLEQTYGYTF. As DNA, the CDR3 is TGTGCTAGTGGTTTGGAACAGACCTATGGCTACACCTTC.

About this clone itself: One end of the junction does not line up with germline, which may come from a read error. The gene calls are TRBV2 and TRBJ2-7, with 10 nucleotides matching TRBD2. Germline V gives CDR1 SNHLY, CDR2 FYNNEI. The CDR3 is 15 residues long. Here the CDR3 DNA reads TGTGCCAGCAGCGAAGCGGGGGGGTACTCCTACGAGCAGTACTTC. This codes for CASSEAGGYSYEQYF.

The chain joins TRBV27 to TRBJ2-2; D is undetermined. V gave up 3 bases and J gave up 2 bases, with 1 base separating them. Per germline, CDR1 MNHEY and CDR2 SMNVEV (reference sequence). The CDR3 contains 12 residues. DNA of the CDR3: TGTGCCAGCAGTTTTAACACCGGGGAGCTGTTTTTT. Translating gives CASSFNTGELFF.

About this clone itself: The same CDR3 can be traced to other DNA sequences in this sample. The chain couples TRBV7-9 to TRBJ2-1, with D tentatively TRBD2 (6 bases). Germline V CDR1 and CDR2: SEHNR, FQNEAQ (reference sequence). CDR3 length equals 14 residues. V lost 1 base to trimming and J lost 3 bases, with 7 bases between them. In DNA, the CDR3 is TGTGCCAGCAGCTTAGAAGCGGGCTACAATGAGCAGTTCTTC. Translated, it gives CASSLEAGYNEQFF. The full variable domain, with the rest looked up from reference TRBV7-9 and TRBJ2-1, is DTGVSQNPRHKITKRGQNVTFRCDPISEHNRLYWYRQTLGQGPEFLTYFQNEAQLEKSRLLSDRFSAERPKGSFSTLEIQRTEQGDSAMYLCASSLEAGYNEQFFGPGTRLTVL.

The V gene is TRBV21-1, the J gene TRBJ2-4. TRBV21-1 is annotated as a pseudogene. There are 13 residues in the CDR3. CDR3 nucleotides: TGTGCCAGCAGCACCCGGGACCGTAACATTCAGTACTTC. It codes for CASSTRDRNIQYF.

V is TRBV6-5 and J is TRBJ2-7; D assignment may be TRBD1 or TRBD2 (5 bases each). Germline CDR1 is MNHEY and CDR2 is SVGAGI. The CDR3 extends over 14 amino acids. Deletions cut 7 bases from V and 0 bases from J, with 13 bases between. Here the CDR3 DNA reads TGTGCCAGCACCTCGTCCGGGACCTCCTACGAGCAGTACTTC. It specifies CASTSSGTSYEQYF.

This chain connects TRBV4-1 to TRBJ1-1; no reliable D call. Germline V gene sequence: CDR1 MGHRA, CDR2 YSYEKL. The V end was cut by 4 bases, the J end by 6 bases, with 9 bases between. The CDR3 has 12 amino acids. The CDR3 protein is CASSPDLSEAFF. CDR3 sequence (DNA): TGCGCCAGCAGCCCGGACCTGTCTGAAGCTTTCTTT.

Concerning this clone: One end of the junction does not line up with germline, which may come from a read error. The chain is built from TRBV19 and TRBJ2-6, with D unresolved. CDR3 length: 13 amino acids. The germline V gene encodes CDR1 LNHDA and CDR2 SQIVND (reference sequence). As DNA, the CDR3 is TGTGCCAGTAGTCTCTCTTGGGCCAACGTCCTGACTTTC. Translating it yields CASSLSWANVLTF. Variable domain in full (rest from reference TRBV19 and TRBJ2-6): DGGITQSPKYLFRKEGQNVTLSCEQNLNHDAMYWYRQDPGQGLRLIYYSQIVNDFQKGDIAEGYSVSREKKESFPLTVTSAQKNPTAFYLCASSLSWANVLTFGAGSRLTVL.

This clone was recorded many times. The chain couples TRBV4-3 to TRBJ2-2, with D maybe TRBD1 (6 bases). The CDR3 extends over 16 amino acids. CDR1 and CDR2 from the germline V gene are LGHNA and YSLEER. Deletions cut 4 bases from V and 3 bases from J, with 15 bases between. The CDR3 region is CASSPLDSRDTGELFF. The DNA for the CDR3 is TGCGCCAGCAGCCCTCTGGACAGTAGAGACACCGGGGAGCTGTTTTTT.

This chain joins TRBV6-1 and TRBJ2-7; D not resolved. This CDR3 has 14 amino acids. Germline-derived CDR1 and CDR2 are MNHNS and SASEGT. V gave up 6 bases and J gave up 1 base, with 13 bases separating them. CDR3 protein: CASRAGLSSYEQYF. CDR3 coding DNA: TGTGCCAGCAGGGCCGGCCTATCTTCCTACGAGCAGTACTTC.

V and J are TRBV25-1 and TRBJ1-2; 7 bases match TRBD1. Trimming at V came to 3 bases and at J to 7 bases, leaving 11 bases not matched to a gene. Looked up from germline, CDR1 is MGHDK and CDR2 is SYGVNS. CDR3 length equals 15 residues. The CDR3 loop is CASSDSDRLGSGYTF. The DNA of the CDR3 is TGTGCCAGCAGTGACTCGGACAGGCTCGGAAGTGGCTACACCTTC.